The rows below give T cell receptor beta chains drawn from one sample of a study of blood T cell repertoires in COVID-19. Profiled with immunoSEQ multiplex PCR; TCRdb holds only in-frame clones, not every one. The sample consists of approximately 140,000 clones, over 70% of them appearing once. Sequenced sample: peripheral blood. These receptor sequences come from a man older than 75 with acute or convalescent COVID-19. CDR3s include the opening cysteine and the closing phenylalanine or tryptophan. A D gene is named only where the DNA matches it firmly. Clone size appears in some rows only: once, few, many, or a class for an expanded clone.

TRBJ2-1 TRBD2 TRBV30 NA TGTGCCTGGAGGCCGGGACTAGCGGGTACCAATGAGCAGTTCTTC CAWRPGLAGTNEQFF
TRBJ2-7 NA TRBV4-2 NA TGTGCCAGCAGCCCAGAGCGGAGCGGAACCTACGAGCAGTACTTC CASSPERSGTYEQYF
TRBJ2-7 TRBD1 TRBV7-9 NA TGTGCCAGCAGCTTTATGGGACAGGGAGACTACGAGCAGTACTTC CASSFMGQGDYEQYF
TRBJ2-2 TRBD2 TRBV29-1 NA TGCAGCGTACGACTAGCGGGAGGTCGTGGGGCCGGGGAGCTGTTTTTT CSVRLAGGRGAGELFF
TRBJ2-1 NA TRBV5-1 NA TGCGCCAGCAGCTTGGAGGGCAGGGGAACATTCAATGAGCAGTTCTTC CASSLEGRGTFNEQFF
TRBJ2-2 TRBD1 TRBV2 NA TGTGCCAGCAGGCAAGACAGGGGTCGCACCGGGGAGCTGTTTTTT CASRQDRGRTGELFF
TRBJ2-5 TRBD2 TRBV7-8 NA TGTGCCAGCAGCACCAACGCGGGACTAGCGGCAGAGACCCAGTACTTC CASSTNAGLAAETQYF
TRBJ2-2 NA TRBV7-2 NA TGTGCCAGCAGCTACACTAGTCCGGTCACCGGGGAGCTGTTTTTT CASSYTSPVTGELFF
TRBJ1-1 NA TRBV9 NA TGTGCCAGCAGCGTAGAGCACAGATCGAACACTGAAGCTTTCTTT CASSVEHRSNTEAFF
TRBJ2-1 TRBD2 TRBV28 NA TGTGCCAGCAGAGTAGCGGGACCCTCCTACAATGAGCAGTTCTTC CASRVAGPSYNEQFF
TRBJ1-2 NA TRBV27 NA TGTGCCAGCAGTTTTCGAGTAAGCATGGACTATGGCTACACCTTC CASSFRVSMDYGYTF
TRBJ1-3 NA TRBV28 once TGTGCCAGCAGTTTAGACACGGGAATCTCTGGAAACACCATATATTTT CASSLDTGISGNTIYF
TRBJ1-2 NA TRBV5-5 NA TGTGCCAGCAGCTTGCGGGTATCGAGCAACTATGGCTACACCTTC CASSLRVSSNYGYTF
TRBJ1-2 TRBD1 TRBV28 NA TGTGCCAGCAGCCCCGGGGCGGGGACAGGGAACTATGGCTACACCTTC CASSPGAGTGNYGYTF
TRBJ1-1 NA TRBV10-2 once TGCGCCAGCAGTCGGACAGCGAACACTGAAGCTTTCTTT CASSRTANTEAFF